These T cell receptor beta chains were read from a single sample in a study of blood T cells in healthy people across ages. TCRdb re-called the 5' RACE reads with MiXCR, one entry per CDR3 protein. Counted here are some 690,000 distinct CDR3 sequences, 20% to 25% occurring once; the ten biggest clones make up under 25%. What was sequenced was blood. These TCRs come from a man aged 65 to 79 in good health. Each CDR3 is given without its conserved first and last residue. The D gene is left open where the match is weak. Clone size is not always given. Where it is, it says once, few, many or a class for expanded clones.

>NA|TRBV29-1|TRBJ2-6|NA
SVHGGGANVLT
>NA|TRBV6-5|TRBJ1-4|NA
ASNSGGTNEKLF
>NA|TRBV6-5|TRBJ1-2|many
ASSYGGGGYT
>NA|TRBV20-1|TRBJ1-1|few
SAGKRITVGTEAF
>NA|TRBV18|TRBJ2-7|NA
ASSPRQGGYEQY
>TRBD1|TRBV12-3/TRBV12-4|TRBJ1-4|NA
ASSWTGQSGEKLF
>NA|TRBV12-3/TRBV12-4|TRBJ1-1|NA
ASSTRGNTEAF
>TRBD2|TRBV4-2|TRBJ2-5|NA
ASSLGLVGPLGETQY
>NA|TRBV7-2|TRBJ1-4|NA
ASSLQGHVATNEKLF
>NA|TRBV5-1|TRBJ2-5|NA
ASSLFTAETQY
>NA|TRBV7-2|TRBJ2-2|few
ASSLVGRTNTGELF
>NA|TRBV27|TRBJ2-5|NA
ARTPSRAGTQETQY
>TRBD1|TRBV2|TRBJ1-1|NA
ASRRDRGRGYEAF
>NA|TRBV3-1|TRBJ2-3|NA
ASSQFQASTDTQY
>NA|TRBV12-3/TRBV12-4|NA|few
ASSLMETRHEQF
>NA|TRBV19|TRBJ1-1|NA
ASSIDSLGGSTEAF
>TRBD1|TRBV5-5|TRBJ2-6|few
ATRQGWQSGANVLT
>TRBD2|TRBV20-1|TRBJ2-7|few
SASLAGTHEQY
>NA|TRBV6-6|TRBJ1-1|few
ASSYSAENTEAF
>NA|TRBV28|TRBJ2-5|NA
ASGPYPQETQY
>TRBD1|TRBV19|TRBJ1-2|NA
ASRPDRSDGYT
>NA|TRBV27|TRBJ1-1|many
ASSLRGENTEAF
>NA|TRBV14|TRBJ2-5|few
ASSQGFFTLLETQY
>NA|TRBV5-6|TRBJ2-3|NA
ASSLLGTADTQY
>TRBD2|TRBV20-1|TRBJ2-5|NA
SAIIAGKETQY
>NA|TRBV20-1|TRBJ1-1|few
SARDVRGNTEAF
>NA|TRBV20-1|TRBJ1-1|few
SAREGGDRTEAF
>NA|TRBV5-1|TRBJ2-3|few
ASSPGTGPTDTQY